This T cell receptor (beta chain) was found in a study of cytomegalovirus exposure and HLA in healthy donors. General study results and limits: Cytomegalovirus status was reportedly diagnosed by the classifier with high sensitivity and specificity.

PCR primers comprised 60 Vbeta and 13 Jbeta primers. The protocol was immunoSEQ multiplex PCR, while the TCRdb copy is restricted to in-frame clones and leaves out a portion. The sample has tens of thousands of clones, around four fifths seen once. This clone was counted only a few times. Its specificity is unknown. V lost 6 bases, J lost 8 bases, and 14 bases lay in between. Per germline, CDR1 SGHDT and CDR2 YYEEEE. This CDR3 has 13 residues. The rearrangement uses TRBV5-6 and TRBJ1-4; a weak D match, TRBD1 (5 bases). The material sequenced was PBMCs. The sequence derives from a male donor in good health and CMV-seropositive. The CDR3 loop reads CASNEGREEKLFF. The CDR3 nucleotides are TGTGCCAGCAACGAGGGGCGGGAGGAAAAACTGTTTTTT. Filled out from reference TRBV5-6 and TRBJ1-4, the complete variable domain reads DAGVTQSPTHLIKTRGQQVTLRCSPKSGHDTVSWYQQALGQGPQFIFQYYEEEERQRGNFPDRFSGHQFPNYSSELNVNALLLGDSALYLCASNEGREEKLFFGSGTQLSVL.